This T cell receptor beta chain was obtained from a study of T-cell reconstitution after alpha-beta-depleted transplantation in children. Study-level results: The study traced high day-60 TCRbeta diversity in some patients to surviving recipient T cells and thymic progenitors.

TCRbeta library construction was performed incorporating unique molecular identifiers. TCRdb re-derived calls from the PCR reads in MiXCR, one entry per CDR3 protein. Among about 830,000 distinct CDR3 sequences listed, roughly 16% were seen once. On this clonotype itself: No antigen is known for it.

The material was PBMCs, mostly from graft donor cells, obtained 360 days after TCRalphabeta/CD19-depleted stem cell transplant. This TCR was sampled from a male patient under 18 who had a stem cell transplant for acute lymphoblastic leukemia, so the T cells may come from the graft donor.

The CDR3 DNA reads TGTGCCAGCAGCACCTACCCGAACACTGAAGCTTTCTTT. Translating gives CASSTYPNTEAFF. This rearrangement joins TRBV11-2 to TRBJ1-1; no clear D. Germline lookup yields CDR1 SGHAT and CDR2 FQNNGV. V lost 5 bases to trimming and J lost 1 base, with 8 bases between them. The CDR3 totals 13 residues.